The 9 T cell receptor beta chains given below trace back to one sample, sequenced in a study of regulatory T cells in long-lasting Graves disease (dated by TCRdb to 2020 to 2022). Interpreted using the paper, the time point label stands for: persistent/refractory GD, antithyroid drugs over 5 years with positive TRAb. RNA was extracted from PBMCs in TRIzol for both TCR sequencing and RNA sequencing. To prepare the library, multiplex PCR was applied. The instrument given in TCRdb is Illumina HiSeq 4000. To build TCR beta libraries, CDR3 regions were amplified by Arm-PCR using iRepertoire HTBI primers. Starting from the raw public reads, TCRdb applied fastp trimming at Q25, assembled clones with MiXCR and retained in-frame beta chains. Rows with a matching CDR3 protein are joined into one entry that keeps the most common DNA and genes. Counted in this sample were around 430,000 distinct CDR3 sequences; approximately 23% of them appeared once. The ten largest clones take up about 12% of the sample.

Sequencing was performed on peripheral blood mononuclear cells (PBMCs), taken when the disease was refractory, from a patient treated with antithyroid drugs. These receptors were taken from a female donor with Graves disease.

This CDR3 reads CASSPPEQGRYEQYF. The CDR3 DNA is TGTGCCAGCTCACCACCGGAACAGGGACGCTACGAGCAGTACTTC. V and J are TRBV18 and TRBJ2-7; TRBD1 might be the D (6 bases). V lost 0 bases, J lost 3 bases, and 12 bases lay in between. CDR1 KGHSH and CDR2 LQKENI come from the germline V gene. The CDR3 length is 15 residues.

This clonotype was recorded at least ten times. The chain has TRBV19 and TRBJ2-7, with D maybe TRBD1 (7 bases). The CDR3 runs 14 residues. The V and J ends lost 7 bases and 7 bases respectively, with 20 bases between them. Germline CDR1 reads LNHDA; CDR2 reads SQIVND (reference sequence). The CDR3: CASTVGGGYGEQYF. In DNA, the CDR3 is TGTGCCAGTACCGTCGGAGGGGGCTATGGGGAGCAGTACTTC.

This clonotype was observed at least ten times. The chain couples TRBV12-5 to TRBJ2-5, with 7 bases lining up with TRBD2. Per the germline V gene, CDR1 is LGHNT and CDR2 is FRNRAP. The CDR3 contains 14 residues. Trimming removed 5 bases from V and 3 bases from J; junction bases left unmatched: 6. CDR3 protein: CASGQGTTKETQYF. Here the CDR3 DNA reads TGTGCTAGTGGTCAAGGGACTACTAAAGAGACCCAGTACTTC.

This clonotype was observed at least ten times. The rearrangement links TRBV29-1 to TRBJ2-5; D is unresolved. The CDR3 has 12 residues. Trimming left V 5 bases short and J 2 bases short, with 9 bases between. Germline V gene lookup returns CDR1 SQVTM and CDR2 ANQGSEA. Written as DNA, the CDR3 is TGCAGCGTTCTGGACGGACAAGAGACCCAGTACTTC. It codes for CSVLDGQETQYF.

The chain is built from TRBV30 and TRBJ1-5; 8 bases are shared with TRBD1. Germline CDR1 is GTSNPN and CDR2 is SVGIG (reference sequence). Trimming took 5 bases from V and 3 from J; bases not matched to a gene: 3. The CDR3 is 13 amino acids. The CDR3 nucleotides are TGTGCCTGGGAACAGGGGGACAATCAGCCCCAGCATTTT. Its protein product is CAWEQGDNQPQHF.

This clonotype was found a few times. The V call is TRBV30, the J call TRBJ1-2, with 9 bases aligning to TRBD1. Germline V gene data show CDR1 as GTSNPN and CDR2 as SVGIG (reference sequence). The CDR3 covers 12 residues. With 3 bases clipped from V and 5 bases from J, the junction kept 1 base outside the gene matches. The CDR3 nucleotides read TGTGCCTGGAGACAGGGGGCGTATGGCTACACCTTC. The encoded protein is CAWRQGAYGYTF.

This clonotype was seen ten or more times. The chain recombines TRBV28 with TRBJ1-2; D ambiguous. V was cut by 7 bases and J by 3 bases, with 12 bases left in between. Germline CDR1 reads MDHEN; CDR2 reads SYDVKM. The CDR3 runs 13 residues. CDR3 nucleotide sequence: TGTGCCAGCAAAACGGAACAGCACTATGGCTACACCTTC. Translating it yields CASKTEQHYGYTF.

This clonotype was observed at least ten times. The chain joins TRBV20-1 to TRBJ1-6, with no clear D. Trimming removed 6 bases at V and 9 bases at J, with 12 bases between. This CDR3 spans 12 amino acids. Looked up from germline, CDR1 is DFQATT and CDR2 is SNEGSKA (reference sequence). The CDR3 is CSASIASSPLHF. As DNA, the CDR3 is TGCAGTGCCTCAATCGCCAGTTCACCCCTCCACTTT.

This clonotype was seen repeatedly, ten times or more. J is TRBJ2-7 and V is TRBV2, with D perhaps matching TRBD1 (5 bases). The germline V and J ends were trimmed by 7 bases and 2 bases, with 12 bases remaining between them. CDR1 and CDR2 (germline): SNHLY, FYNNEI. This CDR3 spans 13 amino acids. CDR3 amino acids: CASNRQSPYEQYF. In DNA, the CDR3 is TGTGCCAGCAATCGACAGAGTCCCTACGAGCAGTACTTC. Full variable domain (missing parts from reference TRBV2 and TRBJ2-7): EPEVTQTPSHQVTQMGQEVILRCVPISNHLYFYWYRQILGQKVEFLVSFYNNEISEKSEIFDDQFSVERPDGSNFTLKIRSTKLEDSAMYFCASNRQSPYEQYFGPGTRLTVT.